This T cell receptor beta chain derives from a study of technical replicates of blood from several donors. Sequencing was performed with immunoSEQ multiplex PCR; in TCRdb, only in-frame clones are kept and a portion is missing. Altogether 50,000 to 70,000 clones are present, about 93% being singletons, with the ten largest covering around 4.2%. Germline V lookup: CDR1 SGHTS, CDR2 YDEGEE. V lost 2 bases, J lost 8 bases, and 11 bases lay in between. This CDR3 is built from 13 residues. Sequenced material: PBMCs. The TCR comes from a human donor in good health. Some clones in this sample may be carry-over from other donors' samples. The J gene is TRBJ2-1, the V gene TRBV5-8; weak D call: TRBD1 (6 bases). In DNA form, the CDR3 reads TGTGCCAGCAGCTTCATACAGGGCTATGAGCAGTTCTTC. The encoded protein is CASSFIQGYEQFF. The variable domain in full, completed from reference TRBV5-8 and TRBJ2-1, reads EAGVTQSPTHLIKTRGQQATLRCSPISGHTSVYWYQQALGLGLQFLLWYDEGEERNRGNFPPRFSGRQFPNYSSELNVNALELEDSALYLCASSFIQGYEQFFGPGTRLTVL.